The rows below give T cell receptor beta chains drawn from one sample of a study of T cell changes during pregnancy in multiple sclerosis. The method was immunoSEQ multiplex PCR; TCRdb's version includes in-frame clones alone and lacks a portion of them. The sample has roughly 110,000 clones, 85% to 95% seen once. The specimen comprised peripheral blood, sampled after pregnancy. The source is a female donor with multiple sclerosis, enrolled in a pregnancy study. Both conserved end residues are trimmed from each CDR3. The order of the fields is clone size, V gene, CDR3 protein. The size of a clone is reported for some rows only, either as once, few or many, or as a class for expanded clones.

>NA|TRBV10-3
AISGQGVDTGELF
>NA|TRBV5-4
ASSSPALAGEQY
>once|TRBV7-3
ASSLNRQGDTQY
>NA|TRBV30
AWSLQGRDTQY
>NA|TRBV15
ATSRDRAGFQPQH
>NA|TRBV6-1
ASRPSPGPISQY
>NA|TRBV6-1
ASSEGVMYEQY
>NA|TRBV6-5
ASSYQGTGVPYEQY
>NA|TRBV29-1
SVGGGAQETQY
>NA|TRBV30
ACRRGTVSLFSYEQY
>NA|TRBV28
ASSQRDTRGTEAF
>NA|TRBV18
ASSPPSGGISETQY
>once|TRBV5-6
ASSFYRDQVTEAF
>NA|TRBV27
ASGAGGPDTQY
>NA|TRBV4-1
ASSQETGETQY
>NA|TRBV2
ASRSSGRAVDTQY
>NA|TRBV5-1
ASSLGTGSPTDTQY
>few|TRBV9
ASSREFNSPLH
>NA|TRBV6-5
ASSYARGTEAF
>NA|TRBV19
ASRPGQTGAVQF
>NA|TRBV29-1
SVEVAGGLYEQY
>NA|TRBV5-4
ASSPQGRAETQY
>few|TRBV6-1
ASSGLAGGPGELF
>NA|TRBV28
ASSEAAYGYT
>few|TRBV27
ASRGWGNTGELF
>NA|TRBV5-1
ASSRLTSGVYNEQF
>NA|TRBV5-1
ASSFPLAGIQETQY
>NA|TRBV27
ASSFGAGPYEQY
>NA|TRBV7-7
ASSLGAGLNYEQY